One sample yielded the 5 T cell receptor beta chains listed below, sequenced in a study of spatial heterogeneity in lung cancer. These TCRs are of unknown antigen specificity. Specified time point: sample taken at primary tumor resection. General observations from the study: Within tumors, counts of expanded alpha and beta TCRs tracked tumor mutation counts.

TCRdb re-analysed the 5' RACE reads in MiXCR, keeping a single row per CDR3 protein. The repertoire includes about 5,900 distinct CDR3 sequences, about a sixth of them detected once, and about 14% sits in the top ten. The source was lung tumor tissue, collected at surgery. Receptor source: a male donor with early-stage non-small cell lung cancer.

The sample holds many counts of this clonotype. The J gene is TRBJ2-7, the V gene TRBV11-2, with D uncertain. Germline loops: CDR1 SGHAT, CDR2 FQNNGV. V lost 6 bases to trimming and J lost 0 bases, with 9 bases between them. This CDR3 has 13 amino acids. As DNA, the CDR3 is TGTGCCAGCAGAGAAGACCTCTCCTACGAGCAGTACTTC. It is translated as CASREDLSYEQYF.

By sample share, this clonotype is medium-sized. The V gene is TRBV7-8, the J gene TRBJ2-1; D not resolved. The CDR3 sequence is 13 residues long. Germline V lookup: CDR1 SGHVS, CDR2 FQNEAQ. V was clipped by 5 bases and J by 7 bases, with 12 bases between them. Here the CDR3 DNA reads TGTGCCAGCAGCCTCCCCCGAGGAAATGAGCAGTTCTTC. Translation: CASSLPRGNEQFF.

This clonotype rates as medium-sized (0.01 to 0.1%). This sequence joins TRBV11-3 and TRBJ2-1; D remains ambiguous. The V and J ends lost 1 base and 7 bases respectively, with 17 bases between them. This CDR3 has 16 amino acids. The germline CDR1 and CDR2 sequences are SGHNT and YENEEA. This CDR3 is CASSLAPATSSNEQFF. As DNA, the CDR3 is TGTGCCAGCAGCTTAGCTCCGGCGACTTCATCAAATGAGCAGTTCTTC. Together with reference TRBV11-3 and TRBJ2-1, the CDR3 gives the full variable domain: EAGVVQSPRYKIIEKKQPVAFWCNPISGHNTLYWYLQNLGQGPELLIRYENEEAVDDSQLPKDRFSAERLKGVDSTLKIQPAELGDSAVYLCASSLAPATSSNEQFFGPGTRLTVL.

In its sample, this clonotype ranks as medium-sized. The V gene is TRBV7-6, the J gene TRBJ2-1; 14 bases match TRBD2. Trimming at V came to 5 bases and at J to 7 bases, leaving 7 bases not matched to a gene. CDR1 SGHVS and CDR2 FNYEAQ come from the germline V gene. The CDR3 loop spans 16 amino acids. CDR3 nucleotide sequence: TGTGCCAGCAGCCCACAGGGACTAGCGGGAGCTAATGAGCAGTTCTTC. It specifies CASSPQGLAGANEQFF.

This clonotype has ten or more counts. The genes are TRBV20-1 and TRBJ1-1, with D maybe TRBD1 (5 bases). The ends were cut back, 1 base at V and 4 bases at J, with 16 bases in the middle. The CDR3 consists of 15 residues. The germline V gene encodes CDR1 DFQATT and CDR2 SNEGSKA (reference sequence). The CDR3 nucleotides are TGCAGTGCTAGAGTTTCACGGGGCGTCTTCACTGAAGCTTTCTTT. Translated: CSARVSRGVFTEAFF.